This TCR beta chain was identified in a study of breast tumors, draining lymph nodes, adjacent tissues. Study outcomes and limitations: Data fit most tumor T cells coming from lymph node, expanding in tumor. Tumor repertoires ranked between lymph nodes and nontumor tissue in diversity, with V and J gene preferences.

TCRdb reprocessed the multiplex PCR reads with MiXCR, giving one entry per CDR3 protein. The sample records about 200,000 distinct CDR3 sequences, 30% to 35% being singletons. This clonotype was counted ten times or more. Its antigen is not known. Germline lookup yields CDR1 SGHTA and CDR2 FQGNSA. V was trimmed by 3 bases and J by 3 bases, leaving 12 bases between them. CDR3 length equals 16 residues. Samples came from axillary lymph nodes draining the breast cancer. Sequencing was performed on axillary lymph node tissue. The receptor was derived from a female donor with breast cancer. Some clones in this sample may be carry-over from other donors' samples. The rearrangement uses TRBV7-2 and TRBJ2-6, with a weak D call TRBD1 (6 bases). This CDR3 is CASSLFGGFGANVLTF. The CDR3, as DNA: TGTGCCAGCAGCTTGTTTGGGGGCTTTGGGGCCAACGTCCTGACTTTC.